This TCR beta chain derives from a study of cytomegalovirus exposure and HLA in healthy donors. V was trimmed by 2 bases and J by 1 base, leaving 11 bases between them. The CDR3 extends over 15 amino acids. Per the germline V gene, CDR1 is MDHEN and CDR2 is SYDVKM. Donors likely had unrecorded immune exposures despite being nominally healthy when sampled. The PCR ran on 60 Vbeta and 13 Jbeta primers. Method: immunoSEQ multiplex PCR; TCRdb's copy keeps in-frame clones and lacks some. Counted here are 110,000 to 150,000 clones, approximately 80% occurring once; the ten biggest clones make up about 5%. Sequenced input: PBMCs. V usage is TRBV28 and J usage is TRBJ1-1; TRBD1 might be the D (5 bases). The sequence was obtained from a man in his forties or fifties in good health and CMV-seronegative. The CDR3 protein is CASSLQGWSNTEAFF. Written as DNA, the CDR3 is TGTGCCAGCAGTTTACAGGGTTGGTCGAACACTGAAGCTTTCTTT.